This T cell receptor (beta chain) appears in the sequencing data of a study of T cell responses to AZD1222 COVID-19 vaccine. Overall study context: Pooling covered second doses at about 4 or about 12 weeks. Study findings and constraints: Donors were mostly white British, more females; clonal diversity possibly underestimated. At baseline, just a handful of AZD1222 recipients tested seropositive.

Worth noting for this clone: Its antigen is not identified.

Trimming took 0 bases from V and 5 from J, leaving 11 bases between them. CDR1 is SGHTA, CDR2 FQGNSA, per germline. This CDR3 has 15 residues. Measured with immunoSEQ multiplex PCR; TCRdb has only the in-frame clones, and not every one. This table holds tens of thousands of clones, around 90% found once. This sequence originates from an adult in good health. The J gene is TRBJ2-1, the V gene TRBV7-2; tentatively, D is TRBD2 (6 bases). The input for sequencing was peripheral blood, taken on day 0 of AZD1222 vaccination. For the CDR3, the DNA is TGTGCCAGCAGCTTAGCGAGCCAGCGGGACAATGAGCAGTTCTTC. Amino acids: CASSLASQRDNEQFF.